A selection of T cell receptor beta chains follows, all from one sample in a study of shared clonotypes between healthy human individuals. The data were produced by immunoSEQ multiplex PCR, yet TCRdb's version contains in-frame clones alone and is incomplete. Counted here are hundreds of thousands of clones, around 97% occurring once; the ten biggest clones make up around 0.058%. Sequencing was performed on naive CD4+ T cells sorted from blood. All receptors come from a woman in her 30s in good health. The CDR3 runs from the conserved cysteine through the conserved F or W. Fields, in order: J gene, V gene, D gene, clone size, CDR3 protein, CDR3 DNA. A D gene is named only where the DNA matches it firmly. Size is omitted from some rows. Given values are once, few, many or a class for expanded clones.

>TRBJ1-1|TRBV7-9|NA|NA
CASSLGQGRRTEAFF
TGTGCCAGCAGCTTAGGGCAGGGGCGAAGAACTGAAGCTTTCTTT
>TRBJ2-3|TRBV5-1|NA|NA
CASSGSWPSTDTQYF
TGCGCCAGCAGCGGTAGCTGGCCGAGCACAGATACGCAATATTTT
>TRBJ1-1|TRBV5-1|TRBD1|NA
CASSLGDRGLNTEAFF
TGCGCCAGCAGCTTGGGGGACAGGGGTTTGAACACTGAAGCTTTCTTT
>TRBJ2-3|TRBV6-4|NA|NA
CASSVSYTDTQYF
TGTGCCAGCAGTGTCTCTTACACAGATACGCAGTATTTT
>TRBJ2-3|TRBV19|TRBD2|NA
CASTQRTSGTTDTQYF
TGTGCCAGTACCCAAAGGACTAGCGGAACCACAGATACGCAGTATTTT
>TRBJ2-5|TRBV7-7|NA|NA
CASSLEWSGGAETQYF
TGTGCCAGCAGCTTAGAATGGTCAGGGGGGGCAGAGACCCAGTACTTC
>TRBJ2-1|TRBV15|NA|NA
CATSRDNIANEQFF
TGTGCCACCAGCAGAGACAATATAGCTAATGAGCAGTTCTTC
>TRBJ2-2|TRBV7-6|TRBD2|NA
CASRRESGSTGELFF
TGTGCCAGCAGAAGAGAGAGCGGGAGTACCGGGGAGCTGTTTTTT
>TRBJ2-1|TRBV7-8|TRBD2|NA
CASSLGLALDEQFF
TGTGCCAGCAGCTTGGGACTAGCTTTGGATGAGCAGTTCTTC
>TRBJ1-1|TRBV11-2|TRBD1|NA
CASSSGTGRFAFF
TGTGCCAGCAGTTCCGGGACAGGGCGTTTCGCTTTCTTT
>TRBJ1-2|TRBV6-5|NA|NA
CASSYLPGAVYGYTF
TGTGCCAGCAGCTACTTGCCCGGGGCAGTCTATGGCTACACCTTC
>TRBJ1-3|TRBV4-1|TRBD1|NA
CASSQELHRGDGNTIYF
TGCGCCAGCAGCCAAGAACTGCACAGGGGAGACGGAAACACCATATATTTT
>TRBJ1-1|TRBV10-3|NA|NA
CAISERGDTEAFF
TGTGCCATCAGTGAGCGGGGAGATACTGAAGCTTTCTTT
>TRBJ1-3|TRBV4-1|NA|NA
CASSQEGGVPSSGNTIYF
TGCGCCAGCAGCCAAGAGGGGGGGGTTCCAAGCTCTGGAAACACCATATATTTT
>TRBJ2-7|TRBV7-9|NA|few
CAGSKWDGPSYEQYF
TGTGCCGGTTCCAAATGGGACGGTCCCTCCTACGAGCAGTACTTC
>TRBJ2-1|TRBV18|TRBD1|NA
CASSPPRGTGAPGEQFF
TGTGCCAGCTCACCACCGAGGGGGACAGGGGCTCCCGGAGAGCAGTTCTTC
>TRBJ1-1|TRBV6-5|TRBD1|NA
CASRRPGQGMAFF
TGTGCCAGCAGGAGACCGGGACAGGGGATGGCTTTCTTT
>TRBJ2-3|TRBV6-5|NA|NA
CASSSTRRRDTQYF
TGTGCCAGCAGCTCAACTAGAAGGAGAGATACGCAGTATTTT
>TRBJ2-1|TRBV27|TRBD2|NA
CASSVSGVRYNEQFF
TGTGCCAGCAGTGTTAGCGGGGTGCGTTACAATGAGCAGTTCTTC
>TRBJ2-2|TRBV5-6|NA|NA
CASSLFGELFF
TGTGCCAGCAGCTTATTCGGGGAGCTGTTTTTT
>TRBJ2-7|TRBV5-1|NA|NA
CASSFQGGAYEQYF
TGCGCCAGCAGTTTTCAAGGTGGGGCCTACGAGCAGTACTTC
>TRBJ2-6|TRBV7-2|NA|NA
CASSFAGLGLSGANVLTF
TGTGCCAGCAGCTTTGCGGGGCTGGGGCTCTCTGGGGCCAACGTCCTGACTTTC
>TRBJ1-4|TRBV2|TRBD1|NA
CASSDPTGNAGKLFF
TGTGCCAGCAGTGACCCGACAGGGAACGCTGGAAAACTGTTTTTT
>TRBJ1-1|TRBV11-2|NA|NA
CASSLAGLGTEAFF
TGTGCCAGCAGCTTAGCAGGGTTGGGCACTGAAGCTTTCTTT
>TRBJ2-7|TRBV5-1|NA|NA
CASSLADRFYEQYF
TGCGCCAGCAGCTTGGCAGACAGGTTCTACGAGCAGTACTTC
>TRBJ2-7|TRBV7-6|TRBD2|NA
CASSFSWGSSGAYEQYF
TGTGCCAGCAGCTTCTCCTGGGGATCTAGCGGGGCCTACGAGCAGTACTTC
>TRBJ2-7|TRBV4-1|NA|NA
CASSQVGGTYEQYF
TGCGCCAGCAGCCAAGTCGGGGGTACCTACGAGCAGTACTTC
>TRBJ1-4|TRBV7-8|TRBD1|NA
CASSYRQGREKLFF
TGTGCCAGCAGCTATCGACAGGGTCGAGAAAAACTGTTTTTT
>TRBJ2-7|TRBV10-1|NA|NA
CASSEGNEQYF
TGCGCCAGCAGTGAAGGGAACGAGCAGTACTTC
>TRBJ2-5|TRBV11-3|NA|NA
CASSSGETQYF
TGTGCCAGCAGCTCCGGGGAGACCCAGTACTTC
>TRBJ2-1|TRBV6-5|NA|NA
CASSYSGYNEQFF
TGTGCCAGCAGTTACTCAGGGTACAATGAGCAGTTCTTC